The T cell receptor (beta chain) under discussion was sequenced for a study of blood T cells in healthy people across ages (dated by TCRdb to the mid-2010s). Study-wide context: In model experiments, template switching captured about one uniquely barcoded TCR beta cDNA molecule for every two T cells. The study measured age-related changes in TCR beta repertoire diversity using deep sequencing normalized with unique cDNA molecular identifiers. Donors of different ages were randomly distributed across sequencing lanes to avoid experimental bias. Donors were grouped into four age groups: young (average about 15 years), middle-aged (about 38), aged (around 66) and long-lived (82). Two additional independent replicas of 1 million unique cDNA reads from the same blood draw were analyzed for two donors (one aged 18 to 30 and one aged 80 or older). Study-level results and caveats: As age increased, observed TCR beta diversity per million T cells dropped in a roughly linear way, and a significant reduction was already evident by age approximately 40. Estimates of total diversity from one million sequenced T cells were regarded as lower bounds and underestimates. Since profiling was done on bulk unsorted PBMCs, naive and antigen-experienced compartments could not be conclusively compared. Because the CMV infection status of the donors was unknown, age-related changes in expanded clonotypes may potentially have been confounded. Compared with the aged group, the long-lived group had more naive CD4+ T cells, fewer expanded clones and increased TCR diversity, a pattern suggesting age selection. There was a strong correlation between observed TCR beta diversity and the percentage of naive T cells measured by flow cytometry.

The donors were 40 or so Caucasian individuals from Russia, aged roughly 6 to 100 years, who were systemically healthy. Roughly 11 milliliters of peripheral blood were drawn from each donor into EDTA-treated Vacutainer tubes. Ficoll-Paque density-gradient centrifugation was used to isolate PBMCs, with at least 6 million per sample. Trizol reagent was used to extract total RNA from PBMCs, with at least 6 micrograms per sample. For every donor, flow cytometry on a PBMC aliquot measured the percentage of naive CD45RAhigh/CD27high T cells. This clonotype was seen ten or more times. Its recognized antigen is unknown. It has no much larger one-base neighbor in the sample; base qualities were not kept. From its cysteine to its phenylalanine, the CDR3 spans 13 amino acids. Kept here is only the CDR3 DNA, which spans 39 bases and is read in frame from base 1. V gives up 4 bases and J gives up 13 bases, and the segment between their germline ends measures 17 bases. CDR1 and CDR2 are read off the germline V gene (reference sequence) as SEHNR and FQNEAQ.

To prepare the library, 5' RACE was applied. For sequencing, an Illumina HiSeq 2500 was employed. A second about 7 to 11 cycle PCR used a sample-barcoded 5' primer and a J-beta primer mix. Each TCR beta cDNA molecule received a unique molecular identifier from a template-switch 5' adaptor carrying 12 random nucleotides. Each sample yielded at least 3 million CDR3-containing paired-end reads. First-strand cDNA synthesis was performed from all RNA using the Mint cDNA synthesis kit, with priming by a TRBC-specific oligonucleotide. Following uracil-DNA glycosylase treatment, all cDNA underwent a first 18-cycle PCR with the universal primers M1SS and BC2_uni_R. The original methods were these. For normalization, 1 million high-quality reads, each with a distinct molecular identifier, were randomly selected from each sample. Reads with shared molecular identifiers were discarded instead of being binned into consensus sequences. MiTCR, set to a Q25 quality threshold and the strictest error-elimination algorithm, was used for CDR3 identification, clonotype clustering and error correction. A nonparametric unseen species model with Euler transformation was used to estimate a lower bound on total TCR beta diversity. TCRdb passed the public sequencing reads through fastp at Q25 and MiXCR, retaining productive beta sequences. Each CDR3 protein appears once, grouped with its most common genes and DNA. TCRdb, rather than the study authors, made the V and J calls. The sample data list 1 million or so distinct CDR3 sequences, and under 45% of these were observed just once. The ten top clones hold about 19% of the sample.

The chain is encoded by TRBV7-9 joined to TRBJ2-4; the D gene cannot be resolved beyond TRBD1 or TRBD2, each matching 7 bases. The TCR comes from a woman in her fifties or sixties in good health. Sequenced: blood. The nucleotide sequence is TGTGCCAGCAGCTACATAAGCGGGACAGAACAGTACTTC. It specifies CASSYISGTEQYF.